This T cell receptor beta chain was observed in a study of blood T cells in healthy people across ages. General study points: Both naive CD4+ cell counts and diversity were greater in long-lived donors than in aged donors. Age showed a roughly linear inverse relationship with TCR beta diversity per million T cells.

Details on this clonotype: The antigen is undetermined.

Each of the donors had about 9.9 milliliters of peripheral blood drawn into EDTA-treated Vacutainer tubes. Combining a sample-barcoded 5' primer with a J-beta primer mix, a second PCR ran for roughly 7 to 11 cycles. Through a template-switch adaptor with 12 random nucleotides, each cDNA molecule received a tag. MiXCR, run by TCRdb on the 5' RACE reads, gives a single entry per CDR3 protein. The data contain 650,000 to 800,000 distinct CDR3 sequences, roughly 44% of them seen just once; the ten biggest clones take up roughly 18%. The CDR3 length is 15 residues. V lost 3 bases to trimming and J lost 9 bases, with 18 bases between them. Germline CDR1 is SNHLY and CDR2 is FYNNEI.

The sequence derives from a man aged 55 to 70 in good health. Input material: blood. This chain connects TRBV2 to TRBJ2-1; D may be TRBD2 (6 bases). CDR3 coding DNA: TGTGCCAGCAGTGATGAGCGGGTAGGGGCCGCTGAGCAGTTCTTC. It yields the protein CASSDERVGAAEQFF. Filled out from reference TRBV2 and TRBJ2-1, the complete variable domain reads EPEVTQTPSHQVTQMGQEVILRCVPISNHLYFYWYRQILGQKVEFLVSFYNNEISEKSEIFDDQFSVERPDGSNFTLKIRSTKLEDSAMYFCASSDERVGAAEQFFGPGTRLTVL.